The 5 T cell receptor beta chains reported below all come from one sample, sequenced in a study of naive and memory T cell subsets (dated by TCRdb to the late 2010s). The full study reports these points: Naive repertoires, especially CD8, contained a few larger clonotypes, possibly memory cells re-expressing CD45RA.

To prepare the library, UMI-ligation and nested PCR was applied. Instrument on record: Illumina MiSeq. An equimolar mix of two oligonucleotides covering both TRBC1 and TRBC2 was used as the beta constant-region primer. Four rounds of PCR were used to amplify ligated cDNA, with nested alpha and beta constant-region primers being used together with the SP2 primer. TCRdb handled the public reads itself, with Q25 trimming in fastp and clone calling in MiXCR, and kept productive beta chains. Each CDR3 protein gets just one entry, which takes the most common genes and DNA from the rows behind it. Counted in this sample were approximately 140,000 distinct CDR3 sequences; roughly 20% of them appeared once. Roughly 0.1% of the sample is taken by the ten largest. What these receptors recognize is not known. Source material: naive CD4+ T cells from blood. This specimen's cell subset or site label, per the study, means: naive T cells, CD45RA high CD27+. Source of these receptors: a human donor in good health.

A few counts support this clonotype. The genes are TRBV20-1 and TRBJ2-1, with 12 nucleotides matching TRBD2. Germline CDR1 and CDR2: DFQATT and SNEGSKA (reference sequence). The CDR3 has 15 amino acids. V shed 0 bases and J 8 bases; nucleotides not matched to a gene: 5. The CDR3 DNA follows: TGCAGTGCTAGAGATGTACTAGCGGGAGGCCATGAGCAGTTCTTC. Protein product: CSARDVLAGGHEQFF.

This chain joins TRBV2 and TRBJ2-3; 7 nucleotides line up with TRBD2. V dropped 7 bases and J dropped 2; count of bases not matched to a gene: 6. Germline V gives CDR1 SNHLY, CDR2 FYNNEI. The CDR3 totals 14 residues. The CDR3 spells CASIWDYYTDTQYF. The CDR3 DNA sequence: TGTGCCAGCATATGGGACTACTACACAGATACGCAGTATTTT.

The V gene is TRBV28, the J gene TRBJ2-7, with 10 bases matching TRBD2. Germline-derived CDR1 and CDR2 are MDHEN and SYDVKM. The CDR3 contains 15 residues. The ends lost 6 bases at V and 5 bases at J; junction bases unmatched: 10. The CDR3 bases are TGTGCCAGCAGAGAAGCTAGCGGGAGATACCACGAGCAGTACTTC. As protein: CASREASGRYHEQYF.

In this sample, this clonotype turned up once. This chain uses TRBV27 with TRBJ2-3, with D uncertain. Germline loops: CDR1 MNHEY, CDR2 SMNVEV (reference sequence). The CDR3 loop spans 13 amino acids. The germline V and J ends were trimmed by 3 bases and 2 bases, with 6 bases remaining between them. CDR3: CASSFRTTDTQYF. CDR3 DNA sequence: TGTGCCAGCAGTTTTAGGACCACAGATACGCAGTATTTT.

Here the CDR3 DNA reads TGCAGTGTCCCACATTCACAGCTGAATAATGAAAAACTGTTTTTT. It specifies CSVPHSQLNNEKLFF. The chain combines TRBV20-1 with TRBJ1-4; D is uncertain. The CDR3 is 15 amino acids. Trimming took off 7 bases at V and 4 bases at J, with 19 bases between the two ends. Germline CDR1 DFQATT, CDR2 SNEGSKA (reference sequence).